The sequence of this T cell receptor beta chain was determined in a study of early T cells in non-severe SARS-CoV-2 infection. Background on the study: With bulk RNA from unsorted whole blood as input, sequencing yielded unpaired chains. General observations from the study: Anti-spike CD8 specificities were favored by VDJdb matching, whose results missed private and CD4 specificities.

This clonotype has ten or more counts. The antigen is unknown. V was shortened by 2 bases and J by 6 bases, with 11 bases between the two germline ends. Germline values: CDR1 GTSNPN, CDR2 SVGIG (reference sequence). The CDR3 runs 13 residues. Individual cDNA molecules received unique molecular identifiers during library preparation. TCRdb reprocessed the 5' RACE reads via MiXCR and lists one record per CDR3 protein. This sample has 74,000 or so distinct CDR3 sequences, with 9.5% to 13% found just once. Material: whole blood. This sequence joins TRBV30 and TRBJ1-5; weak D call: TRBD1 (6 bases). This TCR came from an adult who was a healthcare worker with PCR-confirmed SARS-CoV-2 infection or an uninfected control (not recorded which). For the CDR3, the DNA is TGTGCCTGGAGTCAAGGGACATCTCAGCCCCAGCATTTT. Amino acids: CAWSQGTSQPQHF.